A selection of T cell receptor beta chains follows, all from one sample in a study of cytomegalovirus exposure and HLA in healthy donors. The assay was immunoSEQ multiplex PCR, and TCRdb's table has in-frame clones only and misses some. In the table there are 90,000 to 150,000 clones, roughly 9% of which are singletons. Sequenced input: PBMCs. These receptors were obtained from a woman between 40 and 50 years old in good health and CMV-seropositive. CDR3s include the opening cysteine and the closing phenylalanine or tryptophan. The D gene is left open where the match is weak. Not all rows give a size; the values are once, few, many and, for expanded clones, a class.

CDR3: CASSLGLSGGRGETQYF
DNA: TGTGCCAGCAGCTTAGGCTTATCGGGGGGGCGGGGAGAGACCCAGTACTTC
J: TRBJ2-5
size: .
V: TRBV13
D: TRBD2

CDR3: CSVEEGQGAHYGYTF
DNA: TGCAGCGTTGAAGAGGGACAGGGGGCACACTATGGCTACACCTTC
J: TRBJ1-2
size: few
V: TRBV29-1
D: TRBD1

CDR3: CASSPGGTGAGNTIYF
DNA: TGTGCCAGCAGCCCGGGGGGGACAGGGGCTGGAAACACCATATATTTT
J: TRBJ1-3
size: .
V: TRBV7-2
D: TRBD1

CDR3: CAISPGTGNTDTQYF
DNA: TGTGCCATCAGCCCCGGGACAGGGAACACAGATACGCAGTATTTT
J: TRBJ2-3
size: few
V: TRBV10-3
D: TRBD1

CDR3: CASSWGLAGRSQEQYF
DNA: TGTGCCAGCAGCTGGGGGCTGGCAGGGCGGTCTCAAGAGCAGTACTTC
J: TRBJ2-7
size: .
V: TRBV13
D: .

CDR3: CASSQGGTPYEQYF
DNA: TGTGCCAGCAGTCAGGGGGGTACTCCCTACGAGCAGTACTTC
J: TRBJ2-7
size: .
V: TRBV6-5
D: .

CDR3: CASTLRGGSSYEQYF
DNA: TGCGCCAGCACCTTGAGAGGGGGAAGTTCCTACGAGCAGTACTTC
J: TRBJ2-7
size: few
V: TRBV5-1
D: .

CDR3: CASSVQGFFVEAFF
DNA: TGTGCCAGCAGCGTCCAGGGGTTCTTCGTAGAAGCTTTCTTT
J: TRBJ1-1
size: .
V: TRBV7-3
D: .

CDR3: CACPRTGPFNNEQFF
DNA: TGTGCCTGCCCCAGGACTGGGCCTTTCAACAATGAGCAGTTCTTC
J: TRBJ2-1
size: .
V: TRBV30
D: .

CDR3: CASSLGGRRYGYTF
DNA: TGTGCCAGCTCACTCGGAGGACGGAGATATGGCTACACCTTC
J: TRBJ1-2
size: few
V: TRBV18
D: .

CDR3: CASSVHPGRPQEAFF
DNA: TGTGCCAGCAGCGTCCACCCGGGAAGGCCTCAGGAAGCTTTCTTT
J: TRBJ1-1
size: few
V: TRBV7-2
D: .

CDR3: CSVAKGGEYNEQFF
DNA: TGCAGCGTGGCGAAGGGGGGGGAATACAATGAGCAGTTCTTC
J: TRBJ2-1
size: .
V: TRBV29-1
D: .

CDR3: CASSYEQGATNEKLFF
DNA: TGTGCCAGCAGTTATGAGCAGGGGGCAACTAATGAAAAACTGTTTTTT
J: TRBJ1-4
size: few
V: TRBV6-5
D: TRBD1

CDR3: CASSQKTGGDTEAFF
DNA: TGCGCCAGCAGCCAAAAGACAGGGGGGGACACTGAAGCTTTCTTT
J: TRBJ1-1
size: .
V: TRBV5-1
D: TRBD1

CDR3: CASSNEITGGGSYEQYF
DNA: TGTGCCAGCAGCAACGAAATCACAGGGGGCGGCTCCTACGAGCAGTACTTC
J: TRBJ2-7
size: .
V: TRBV11-2
D: TRBD1

CDR3: CATRGGVREQYF
DNA: TGTGCCACCCGAGGAGGGGTAAGGGAGCAGTACTTC
J: TRBJ2-7
size: few
V: TRBV28
D: .

CDR3: CASSSGQGGTEAFF
DNA: TGCGCCAGCAGCTCTGGACAGGGGGGGACTGAAGCTTTCTTT
J: TRBJ1-1
size: few
V: TRBV5-1
D: TRBD1

CDR3: CASRTGDYEKLFF
DNA: TGTGCCAGTCGGACAGGGGATTATGAAAAACTGTTTTTT
J: TRBJ1-4
size: .
V: TRBV6-1
D: TRBD1

CDR3: CSVEVLAATGGREAFF
DNA: TGCAGCGTTGAAGTTCTAGCCGCTACAGGGGGCAGGGAAGCTTTCTTT
J: TRBJ1-1
size: .
V: TRBV29-1
D: TRBD1

CDR3: CASSETGGGAYEQYF
DNA: TGTGCCAGCAGTGAGACTGGCGGGGGGGCCTACGAGCAGTACTTC
J: TRBJ2-7
size: few
V: TRBV25-1
D: TRBD2

CDR3: CASSKWSTGELFF
DNA: TGTGCCAGCAGCAAATGGAGCACCGGGGAGCTGTTTTTT
J: TRBJ2-2
size: many
V: TRBV21-1
D: .

CDR3: CASSLGTSDEQFF
DNA: TGTGCCAGCAGCTTAGGAACTAGCGATGAGCAGTTCTTC
J: TRBJ2-1
size: few
V: TRBV7-7
D: TRBD2

CDR3: CASSQEGFHEQYF
DNA: TGTGCCAGCAGTCAGGAGGGGTTCCACGAGCAGTACTTC
J: TRBJ2-7
size: .
V: TRBV7-9
D: .

CDR3: CASTGNYGYTF
DNA: TGTGCCAGTACAGGAAACTATGGCTACACCTTC
J: TRBJ1-2
size: few
V: TRBV28
D: .

CDR3: CASSIQGGNEKLFF
DNA: TGTGCCAGTAGTATTCAGGGGGGCAATGAAAAACTGTTTTTT
J: TRBJ1-4
size: .
V: TRBV19
D: TRBD1

CDR3: CASTGPSDTEAFF
DNA: TGTGCCAGCACAGGTCCGTCGGACACTGAAGCTTTCTTT
J: TRBJ1-1
size: .
V: TRBV25-1
D: .

CDR3: CASSLTRTGDTEAFF
DNA: TGTGCCAGCAGCCTCACGAGGACAGGGGACACTGAAGCTTTCTTT
J: TRBJ1-1
size: few
V: TRBV6-5
D: TRBD1

CDR3: CAWTEQGISRGYTF
DNA: TGTGCCTGGACCGAACAGGGCATTAGTAGAGGCTACACCTTC
J: TRBJ1-2
size: few
V: TRBV30
D: .

CDR3: CASSSRLAGAYEQYF
DNA: TGTGCCAGCAGTTCTCGACTAGCGGGGGCTTACGAGCAGTACTTC
J: TRBJ2-7
size: .
V: TRBV7-2
D: TRBD2

CDR3: CASSRTLNEQFF
DNA: TGTGCCAGCAGTCGGACTCTGAATGAGCAGTTCTTC
J: TRBJ2-1
size: .
V: TRBV6-5
D: .

CDR3: CASSLFGTGKLNYGYTF
DNA: TGTGCCAGCAGTTTATTCGGGACAGGGAAACTCAACTATGGCTACACCTTC
J: TRBJ1-2
size: .
V: TRBV28
D: TRBD1

CDR3: CASRTSMGWEETQYF
DNA: TGTGCCAGCAGGACTAGTATGGGTTGGGAAGAGACCCAGTACTTC
J: TRBJ2-5
size: .
V: TRBV6-5
D: .

CDR3: CASSYSPQETQYF
DNA: TGTGCCAGCAGTTACTCCCCACAAGAGACCCAGTACTTC
J: TRBJ2-5
size: few
V: TRBV6-5
D: .

CDR3: CASSQDPSVTETQYF
DNA: TGTGCCAGCAGCCAAGACCCTAGCGTTACAGAGACCCAGTACTTC
J: TRBJ2-5
size: .
V: TRBV4-2
D: .

CDR3: CASSHTSGDYYNEQFF
DNA: TGTGCCAGCAGCCATACCAGCGGGGACTATTACAATGAGCAGTTCTTC
J: TRBJ2-1
size: .
V: TRBV7-6
D: TRBD2

CDR3: CASSALERYNQETQYF
DNA: TGTGCCAGCAGCGCCTTGGAGCGCTACAACCAAGAGACCCAGTACTTC
J: TRBJ2-5
size: few
V: TRBV5-5
D: .

CDR3: CASSVDGQANTGELFF
DNA: TGTGCCAGCAGCGTAGACGGACAGGCGAACACCGGGGAGCTGTTTTTT
J: TRBJ2-2
size: few
V: TRBV9
D: TRBD1

CDR3: CASSVSGSSYEQYF
DNA: TGCGCCAGCAGTGTCTCCGGGAGCTCCTACGAGCAGTACTTC
J: TRBJ2-7
size: few
V: TRBV10-2
D: .

CDR3: CAWGEGRSTDTQYF
DNA: TGTGCCTGGGGCGAGGGAAGAAGCACAGATACGCAGTATTTT
J: TRBJ2-3
size: few
V: TRBV30
D: .

CDR3: CASSEIGQGAGYGYTF
DNA: TGTGCCAGCAGTGAAATAGGACAGGGGGCGGGCTATGGCTACACCTTC
J: TRBJ1-2
size: .
V: TRBV6-1
D: TRBD1

CDR3: CASSLFSLSNHYEQYF
DNA: TGTGCCAGCAGCTTGTTTTCGCTTAGCAATCACTACGAGCAGTACTTC
J: TRBJ2-7
size: few
V: TRBV5-6
D: .

CDR3: CASSQTSVGLPNTGELFF
DNA: TGCGCCAGCAGCCAAACCTCAGTGGGACTACCGAACACCGGGGAGCTGTTTTTT
J: TRBJ2-2
size: few
V: TRBV4-1
D: TRBD2